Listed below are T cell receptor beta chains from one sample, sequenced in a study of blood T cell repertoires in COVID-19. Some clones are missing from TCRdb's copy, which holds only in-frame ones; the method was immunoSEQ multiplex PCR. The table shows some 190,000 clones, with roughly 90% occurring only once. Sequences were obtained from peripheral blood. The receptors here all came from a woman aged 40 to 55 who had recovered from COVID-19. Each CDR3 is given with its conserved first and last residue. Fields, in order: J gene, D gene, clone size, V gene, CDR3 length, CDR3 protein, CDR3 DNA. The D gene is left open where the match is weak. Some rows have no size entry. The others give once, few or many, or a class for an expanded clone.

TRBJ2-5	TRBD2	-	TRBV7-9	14	CASSLPSGKETQYF	TGTGCCAGCAGCTTACCCAGCGGGAAAGAGACCCAGTACTTC
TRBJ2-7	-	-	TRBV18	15	CASSPPSSSDYEQYF	TGTGCCAGCTCACCACCGAGTAGTAGCGACTACGAGCAGTACTTC
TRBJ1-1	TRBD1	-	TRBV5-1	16	CASSISSTGLYTEAFF	TGCGCCAGCAGCATCTCGTCGACAGGGTTATACACTGAAGCTTTCTTT
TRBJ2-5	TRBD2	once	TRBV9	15	CASSVDPAGVETQYF	TGTGCCAGCAGCGTAGACCCAGCGGGAGTAGAGACCCAGTACTTC
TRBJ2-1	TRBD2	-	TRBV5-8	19	CASSRMFGLAGVRDNEQFF	TGTGCCAGCAGCCGAATGTTTGGTTTAGCGGGAGTGAGGGACAATGAGCAGTTCTTC
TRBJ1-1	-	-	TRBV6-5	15	CASRALGGAQTEAFF	TGTGCCAGCAGGGCCCTTGGGGGGGCGCAAACTGAAGCTTTCTTT
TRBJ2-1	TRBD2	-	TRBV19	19	CASSMLYLPSGSFYNEQFF	TGTGCCAGTAGTATGTTGTATCTACCTAGCGGGAGTTTCTACAATGAGCAGTTCTTC
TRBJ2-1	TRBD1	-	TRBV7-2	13	CASSLDRSNEQFF	TGTGCCAGCAGCTTGGACAGGTCCAATGAGCAGTTCTTC
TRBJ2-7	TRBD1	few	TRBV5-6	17	CASSLSRQGTLSYEQYF	TGTGCCAGCAGCTTGAGCCGACAGGGGACCCTCTCCTACGAGCAGTACTTC
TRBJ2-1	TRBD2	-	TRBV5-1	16	CASSLDPSGSSNEQFF	TGCGCCAGCAGCTTGGATCCTAGCGGGAGTAGTAATGAGCAGTTCTTC
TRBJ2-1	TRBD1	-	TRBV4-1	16	CASSQDRFGALNEQFF	TGCGCCAGCAGCCAGGACAGGTTTGGAGCACTCAATGAGCAGTTCTTC
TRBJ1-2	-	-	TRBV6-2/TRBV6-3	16	CASSSSPGQTIYGYTF	TGTGCCAGCAGCTCATCCCCGGGACAAACGATCTATGGCTACACCTTC
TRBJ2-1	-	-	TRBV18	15	CASSRLADSYNEQFF	TGTGCCAGCTCCCGGTTAGCAGACTCCTACAATGAGCAGTTCTTC
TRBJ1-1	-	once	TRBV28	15	CASSLGSWGGTEAFF	TGTGCCAGCAGTTTAGGAAGTTGGGGAGGGACTGAAGCTTTCTTT
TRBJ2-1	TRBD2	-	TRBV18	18	CASSPPLALAGGYNEQFF	TGTGCCAGCTCACCACCCCTGGCTCTAGCGGGAGGATACAATGAGCAGTTCTTC
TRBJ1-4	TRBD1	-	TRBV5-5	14	CASSSGTGAEKLFF	TGTGCCAGCTCGTCCGGGACAGGGGCCGAAAAACTGTTTTTT
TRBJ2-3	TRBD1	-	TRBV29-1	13	CSVYRGEADTQYF	TGCAGCGTTTACAGGGGTGAAGCAGATACGCAGTATTTT
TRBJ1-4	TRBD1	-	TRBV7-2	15	CASSYGTGGREKLFF	TGTGCCAGCAGCTATGGGACAGGGGGCAGGGAAAAACTGTTTTTT
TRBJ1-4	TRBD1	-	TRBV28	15	CASSSPGTGFEKLFF	TGTGCCAGCAGTTCCCCCGGGACAGGGTTTGAAAAACTGTTTTTT
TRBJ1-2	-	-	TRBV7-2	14	CASSLDGGNYGYTF	TGTGCCAGCAGCTTAGACGGGGGGAACTATGGCTACACCTTC
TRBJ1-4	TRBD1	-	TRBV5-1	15	CASSWGTGGNEKLFF	TGCGCCAGCAGCTGGGGGACAGGGGGCAATGAAAAACTGTTTTTT
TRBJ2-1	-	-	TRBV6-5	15	CASSDYRSSYNEQFF	TGTGCCAGCAGCGACTACCGAAGCTCCTACAATGAGCAGTTCTTC
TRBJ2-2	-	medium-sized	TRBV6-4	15	CASRSRGGNTGELFF	TGTGCCAGCAGGTCCAGGGGCGGAAACACCGGGGAGCTGTTTTTT
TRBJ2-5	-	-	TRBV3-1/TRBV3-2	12	CASSPSGETQYF	TGTGCCAGCAGCCCGAGTGGAGAGACCCAGTACTTC
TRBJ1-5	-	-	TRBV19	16	CASSIVWTADNQPQHF	TGTGCCAGTAGTATAGTTTGGACAGCTGACAATCAGCCCCAGCATTTT
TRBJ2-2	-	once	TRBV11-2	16	CASSLASGGGTGELFF	TGTGCCAGCAGCTTAGCCTCCGGGGGTGGCACCGGGGAGCTGTTTTTT
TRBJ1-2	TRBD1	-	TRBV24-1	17	CATSELLPGQANYGYTF	TGTGCCACCAGTGAATTATTACCGGGACAGGCTAACTATGGCTACACCTTC
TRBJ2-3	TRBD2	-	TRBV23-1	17	CASSQVLAGGGGDTQYF	TGCGCCAGCAGTCAGGTCTTGGCGGGGGGAGGTGGAGATACGCAGTATTTT
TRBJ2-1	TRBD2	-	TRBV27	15	CASYAVASGGGGQFF	TGTGCCAGCTACGCGGTGGCTAGCGGGGGGGGCGGGCAGTTCTTC
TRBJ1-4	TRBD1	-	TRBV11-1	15	CASSLAGTGDEKLFF	TGTGCCAGCAGCTTAGCCGGGACAGGGGACGAAAAACTGTTTTTT
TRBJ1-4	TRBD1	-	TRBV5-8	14	CASAMRDRIGKLFF	TGTGCCAGCGCAATGAGGGACAGGATAGGAAAACTGTTTTTT
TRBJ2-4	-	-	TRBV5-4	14	CASSLGGQENIQYF	TGTGCCAGCAGCTTGGGAGGACAAGAAAACATTCAGTACTTC
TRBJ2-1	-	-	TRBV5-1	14	CASSLGLVTDEQFF	TGCGCCAGCAGCTTGGGACTAGTAACCGATGAGCAGTTCTTC
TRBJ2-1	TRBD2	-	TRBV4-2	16	CASSQLGVAGENEQFF	TGTGCCAGCAGCCAACTCGGAGTAGCGGGAGAGAATGAGCAGTTCTTC
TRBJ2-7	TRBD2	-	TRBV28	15	CASSPSSGRRYEQYF	TGTGCCAGCAGCCCGTCTAGCGGGAGAAGGTACGAGCAGTACTTC
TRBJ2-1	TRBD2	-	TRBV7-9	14	CASSPGLAGEKQFF	TGTGCCAGCAGCCCGGGACTAGCGGGAGAGAAGCAGTTCTTC
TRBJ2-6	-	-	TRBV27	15	CASSPTGTGANVLTF	TGTGCCAGCAGTCCCACAGGGACCGGGGCCAACGTCCTGACTTTC
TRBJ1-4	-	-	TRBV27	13	CASRSYTGEKLFF	TGTGCCAGCAGGTCATATACGGGGGAAAAACTGTTTTTT
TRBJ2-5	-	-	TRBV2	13	CASKAAGKETQYF	TGTGCCAGCAAGGCCGCCGGGAAAGAGACCCAGTACTTC
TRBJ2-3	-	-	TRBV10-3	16	CAISDGQAGGTDTQYF	TGTGCCATCAGTGATGGGCAGGCGGGCGGCACAGATACGCAGTATTTT
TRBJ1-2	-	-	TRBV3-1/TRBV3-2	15	CASSQGGNPSGGYTF	TGTGCCAGCAGCCAAGGAGGAAATCCCTCCGGCGGCTACACCTTC
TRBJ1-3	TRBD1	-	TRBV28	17	CASSLWTGGNLGNTIYF	TGTGCCAGCAGTCTTTGGACAGGGGGCAATCTCGGAAACACCATATATTTT
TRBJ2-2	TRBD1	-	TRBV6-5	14	CASRRTGVTGELFF	TGTGCCAGCAGAAGGACAGGGGTCACCGGGGAGCTGTTTTTT
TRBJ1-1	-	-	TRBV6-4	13	CASSERTDSEAFF	TGTGCCAGCAGTGAAAGGACAGACTCTGAAGCTTTCTTT
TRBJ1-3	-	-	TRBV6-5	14	CASRQGSSGNTIYF	TGTGCCAGCAGACAAGGGAGCTCTGGAAACACCATATATTTT
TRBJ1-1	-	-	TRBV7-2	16	CASSLGMAGLTTEAFF	TGTGCCAGCAGCTTAGGAATGGCGGGGCTAACCACTGAAGCTTTCTTT
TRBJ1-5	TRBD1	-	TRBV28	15	CASSSPAQGDQPQHF	TGTGCCAGCAGTAGCCCAGCCCAGGGGGATCAGCCCCAGCATTTT
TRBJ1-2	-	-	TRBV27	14	CASSLRGGAYGYTF	TGTGCCAGCAGTTTACGCGGGGGCGCTTATGGCTACACCTTC
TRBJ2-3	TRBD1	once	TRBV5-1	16	CASSHQGAIGTDTQYF	TGCGCCAGCAGCCACCAGGGGGCTATCGGCACAGATACGCAGTATTTT
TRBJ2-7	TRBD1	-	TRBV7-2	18	CASSAQKYTGGVSWEQYF	TGTGCCAGCAGCGCCCAGAAATATACAGGGGGCGTGAGCTGGGAGCAGTACTTC